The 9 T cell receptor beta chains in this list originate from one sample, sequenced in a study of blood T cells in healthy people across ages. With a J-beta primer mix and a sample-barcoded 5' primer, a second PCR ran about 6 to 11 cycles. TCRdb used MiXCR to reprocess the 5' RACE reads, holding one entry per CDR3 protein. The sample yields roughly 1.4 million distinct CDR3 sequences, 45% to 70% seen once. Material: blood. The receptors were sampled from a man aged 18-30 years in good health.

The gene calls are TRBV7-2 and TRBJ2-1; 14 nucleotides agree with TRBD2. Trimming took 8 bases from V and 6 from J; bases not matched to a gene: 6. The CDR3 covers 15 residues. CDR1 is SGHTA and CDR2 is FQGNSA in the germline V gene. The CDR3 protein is CASATGTSGSNEQFF. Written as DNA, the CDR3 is TGTGCCAGCGCAACCGGGACTAGCGGGAGCAATGAGCAGTTCTTC.

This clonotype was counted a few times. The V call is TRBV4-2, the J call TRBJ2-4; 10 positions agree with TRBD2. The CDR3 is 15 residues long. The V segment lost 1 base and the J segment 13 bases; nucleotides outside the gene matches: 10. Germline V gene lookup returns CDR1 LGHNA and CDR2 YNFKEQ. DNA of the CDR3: TGTGCCAGCAGCCAAGTGGACGGGCTAGCGGGGGAGCAGTACTTC. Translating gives CASSQVDGLAGEQYF.

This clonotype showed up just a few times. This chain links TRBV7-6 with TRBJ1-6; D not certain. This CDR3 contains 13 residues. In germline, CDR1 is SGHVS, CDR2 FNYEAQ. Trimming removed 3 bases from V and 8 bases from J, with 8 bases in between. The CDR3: CASSLGSYSPLHF. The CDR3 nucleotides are TGTGCCAGCAGCTTGGGCTCCTATTCACCCCTCCACTTT.

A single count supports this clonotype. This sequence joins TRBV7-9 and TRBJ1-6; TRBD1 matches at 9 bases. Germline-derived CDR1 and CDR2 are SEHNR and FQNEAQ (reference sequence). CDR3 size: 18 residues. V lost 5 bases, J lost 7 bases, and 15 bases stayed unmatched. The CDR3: CASSQLPGQGSGNSPLHF. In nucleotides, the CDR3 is TGTGCCAGCAGCCAACTCCCGGGACAGGGAAGTGGCAATTCACCCCTCCACTTT. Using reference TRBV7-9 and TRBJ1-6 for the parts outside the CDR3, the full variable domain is DTGVSQNPRHKITKRGQNVTFRCDPISEHNRLYWYRQTLGQGPEFLTYFQNEAQLEKSRLLSDRFSAERPKGSFSTLEIQRTEQGDSAMYLCASSQLPGQGSGNSPLHFGNGTRLTVT.

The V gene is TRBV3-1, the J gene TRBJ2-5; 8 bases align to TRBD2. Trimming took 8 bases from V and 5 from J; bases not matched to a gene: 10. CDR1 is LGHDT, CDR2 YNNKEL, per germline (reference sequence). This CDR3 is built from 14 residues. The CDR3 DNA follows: TGTGCCAGCCAACGAGCGGGAGCGGTGGAGACCCAGTACTTC. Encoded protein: CASQRAGAVETQYF.

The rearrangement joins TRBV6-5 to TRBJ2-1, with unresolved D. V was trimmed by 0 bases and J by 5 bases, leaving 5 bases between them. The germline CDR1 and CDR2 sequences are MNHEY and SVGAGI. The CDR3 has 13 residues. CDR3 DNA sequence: TGTGCCAGCAGTTACTCTTACCACAATGAGCAGTTCTTC. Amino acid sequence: CASSYSYHNEQFF.

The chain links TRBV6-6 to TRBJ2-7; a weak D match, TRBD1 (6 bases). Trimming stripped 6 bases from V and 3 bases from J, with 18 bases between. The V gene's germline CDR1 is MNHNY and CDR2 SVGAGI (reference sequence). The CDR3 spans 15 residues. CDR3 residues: CASRALPGHLYEQYF. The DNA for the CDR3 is TGTGCCAGCAGAGCACTTCCGGGACACCTCTACGAGCAGTACTTC.

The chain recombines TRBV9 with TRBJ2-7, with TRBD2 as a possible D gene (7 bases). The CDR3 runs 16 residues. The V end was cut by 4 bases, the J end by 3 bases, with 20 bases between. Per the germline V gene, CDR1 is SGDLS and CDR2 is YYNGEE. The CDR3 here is CASSQGRDIEFYEQYF. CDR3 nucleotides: TGTGCCAGCAGCCAAGGGAGGGACATAGAGTTCTACGAGCAGTACTTC.

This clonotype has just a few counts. In nucleotides, the CDR3 is TGTGCCAGCAGTGCTGACAGGGGTTATAGTGAGACCCAGTACTTC. Translation gives CASSADRGYSETQYF. The chain combines TRBV12-3 or TRBV12-4 with TRBJ2-5; TRBD1 agrees at 8 bases. Trimming removed 5 bases from V and 5 bases from J; junction bases left unmatched: 10. The CDR3 runs to 15 residues.